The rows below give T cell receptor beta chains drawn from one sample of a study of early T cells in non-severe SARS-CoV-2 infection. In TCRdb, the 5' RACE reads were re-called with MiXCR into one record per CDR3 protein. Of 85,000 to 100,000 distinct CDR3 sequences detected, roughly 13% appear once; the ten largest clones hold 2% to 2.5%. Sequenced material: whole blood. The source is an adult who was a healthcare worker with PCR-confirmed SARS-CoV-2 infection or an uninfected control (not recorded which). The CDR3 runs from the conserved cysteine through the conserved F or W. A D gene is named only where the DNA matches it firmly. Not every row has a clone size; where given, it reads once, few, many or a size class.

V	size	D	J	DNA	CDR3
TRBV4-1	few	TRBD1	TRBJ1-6	TGCGCCAGCAGCCAACATACAGGGGACAGAGGGACGCGAAATTCACCCCTCCACTTT	CASSQHTGDRGTRNSPLHF
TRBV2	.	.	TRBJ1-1	TGTGCCAGCAAACGCTCGGACGGGAACACTGAAGCTTTCTTT	CASKRSDGNTEAFF
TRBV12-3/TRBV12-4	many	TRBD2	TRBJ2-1	TGTGCCAGCAGCCACCCGGGGGTAGCGGGGGGTAGGGTTGAGCAGTTCTTC	CASSHPGVAGGRVEQFF
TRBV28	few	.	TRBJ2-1	TGTGCCAGCAGTTTATCGGTAGGTGAGCAGTTCTTC	CASSLSVGEQFF
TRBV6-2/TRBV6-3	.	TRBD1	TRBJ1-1	TGTGCCAGCAGTGATACGACAGGGCCAGACCGAGAAGCTTTCTTT	CASSDTTGPDREAFF
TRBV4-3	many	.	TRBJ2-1	TGCGCCAGCAGCCAAGACCCCGGGCCCAATGAGCAGTTCTTC	CASSQDPGPNEQFF
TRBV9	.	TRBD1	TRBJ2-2	TGTGCCAGCAGCGTAGGGGGACAGAGAACCGGGGAGCTGTTTTTT	CASSVGGQRTGELFF
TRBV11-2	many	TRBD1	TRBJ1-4	TGTGCCAGCAGCCCAAGACAGGGCGTCGGGACTAATGAAAAACTGTTTTTT	CASSPRQGVGTNEKLFF
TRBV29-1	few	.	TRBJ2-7	TGCAGCGTTGGACACTTCTCTTACGAGCAGTACTTC	CSVGHFSYEQYF
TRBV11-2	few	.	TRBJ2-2	TGTGCCAGCAGCGCCACACGGGGTTGGGCCGGGGAGCTGTTTTTT	CASSATRGWAGELFF
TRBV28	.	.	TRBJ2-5	TGTGCCAGCAGCCCCGGAGAAGAGACCCAGTACTTC	CASSPGEETQYF
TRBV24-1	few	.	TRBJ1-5	TGTACGCCACGGGAAGTCGTCCTTTATAGCAATCAGCCCCAGCATTTT	CTPREVVLYSNQPQHF
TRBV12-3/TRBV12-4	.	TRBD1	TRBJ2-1	TGTGCCAGCAGACGACAGGGGTTCACCTACAATGAGCAGTTCTTC	CASRRQGFTYNEQFF
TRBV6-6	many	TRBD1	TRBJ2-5	TGTGCCAGCAGTGGTTCCGGGACAGGGGTAAAAGAGACCCAGTACTTC	CASSGSGTGVKETQYF
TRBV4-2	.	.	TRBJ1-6	TGTGCCAGCAGCCAGCAGCAGGGTCCGGTCAATTCACCCCTCCACTTT	CASSQQQGPVNSPLHF
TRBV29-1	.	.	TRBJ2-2	TGCAGCGTGAATTGGACCGGGGAGCTGTTTTTT	CSVNWTGELFF
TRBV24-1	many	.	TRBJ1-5	TGTGCCACCAGTGAGCATAATCAGCCCCAGCATTTT	CATSEHNQPQHF
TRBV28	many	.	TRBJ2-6	TGTGCCAGCAGTTTGGGACTGAGCGCCTCTGGGGCCAACGTCCTGACTTTC	CASSLGLSASGANVLTF
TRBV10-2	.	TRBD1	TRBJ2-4	TGCGCCAGCAGCCTGGGGACAGGCGGATTAAACATTCAGTACTTC	CASSLGTGGLNIQYF
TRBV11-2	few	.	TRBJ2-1	TGTGCCAGCAGCTTAACACAATCACACAATGAGCAGTTCTTC	CASSLTQSHNEQFF
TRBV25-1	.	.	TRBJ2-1	TGTGCCAGCAACCGGCGCGCAAATGAGCAGTTCTTC	CASNRRANEQFF
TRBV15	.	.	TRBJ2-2	TGTGCCACCAGCAGCCCCGGCCAGTACACCGGGGAGCTGTTTTTT	CATSSPGQYTGELFF
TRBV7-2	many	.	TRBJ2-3	TGTGCCAGCAGCTTCCAGTTCACAGATACGCAGTATTTT	CASSFQFTDTQYF
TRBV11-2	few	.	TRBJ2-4	TGTGCCAGCAGCTTAGACGGGACCAAAACATGGGGCAAAAACATTCAGTACTTC	CASSLDGTKTWGKNIQYF
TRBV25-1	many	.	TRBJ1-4	TGTGCCAGCAGTGCCCCGGGGATTTATAATGAAAAACTGTTTTTT	CASSAPGIYNEKLFF